This TCR beta chain was captured by sequencing in a study of regulatory T cells in long-lasting Graves disease. Combining iRepertoire HTBI primers with Arm-PCR of CDR3 regions, the authors built TCR beta libraries. One entry per CDR3 protein, called by TCRdb with MiXCR from the multiplex PCR reads. The sample records approximately 290,000 distinct CDR3 sequences, roughly a fifth being singletons. Germline CDR1 and CDR2: LNHNV and YYDKDF (reference sequence). With 4 bases clipped from V and 5 bases from J, the junction kept 4 bases outside the gene matches. This CDR3 comprises 15 residues. Time point in this sample: persistent/refractory GD, antithyroid drugs over 5 years with positive TRAb. With RNA extracted from PBMCs as input, the TCR library was made. Collection of peripheral blood (approximately 9 milliliters) was done using EDTA tubes. Regarding the study as a whole: Fewer public clonotypes were shared by new patients (roughly 970) than by persistent patients (about 2,500). Favored gene segments in persistent disease were TRBV28, TRBJ1-2 and TRBJ2-5. Analysis covered peripheral blood alone, not thyroid tissue.

Notes on this clonotype: Its antigen is unidentified.

The V call is TRBV15, the J call TRBJ1-5; 11 bases map to TRBD1. This clonotype was obtained from a female donor with Graves disease. The specimen comprised peripheral blood mononuclear cells (PBMCs), sampled when the disease was refractory, from a patient treated with antithyroid drugs. The CDR3 DNA is TGTGCCACCAGCAAGGCGGGACAGGGGGATCAGCCCCAGCATTTT. The encoded protein is CATSKAGQGDQPQHF.